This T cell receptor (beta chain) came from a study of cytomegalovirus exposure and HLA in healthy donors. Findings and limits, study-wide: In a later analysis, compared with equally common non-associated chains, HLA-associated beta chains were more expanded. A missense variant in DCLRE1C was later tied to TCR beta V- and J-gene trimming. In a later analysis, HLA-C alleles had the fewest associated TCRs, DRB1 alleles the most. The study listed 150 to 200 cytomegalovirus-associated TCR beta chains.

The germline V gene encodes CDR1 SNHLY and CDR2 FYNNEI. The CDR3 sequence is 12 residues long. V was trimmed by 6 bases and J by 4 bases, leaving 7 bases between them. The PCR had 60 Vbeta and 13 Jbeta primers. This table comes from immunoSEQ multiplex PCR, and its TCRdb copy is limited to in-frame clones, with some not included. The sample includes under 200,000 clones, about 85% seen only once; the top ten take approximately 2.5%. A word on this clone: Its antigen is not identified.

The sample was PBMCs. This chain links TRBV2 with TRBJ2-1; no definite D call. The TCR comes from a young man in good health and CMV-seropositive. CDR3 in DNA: TGTGCCAGCAGCCCTCCTTACAATGAGCAGTTCTTC. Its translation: CASSPPYNEQFF.